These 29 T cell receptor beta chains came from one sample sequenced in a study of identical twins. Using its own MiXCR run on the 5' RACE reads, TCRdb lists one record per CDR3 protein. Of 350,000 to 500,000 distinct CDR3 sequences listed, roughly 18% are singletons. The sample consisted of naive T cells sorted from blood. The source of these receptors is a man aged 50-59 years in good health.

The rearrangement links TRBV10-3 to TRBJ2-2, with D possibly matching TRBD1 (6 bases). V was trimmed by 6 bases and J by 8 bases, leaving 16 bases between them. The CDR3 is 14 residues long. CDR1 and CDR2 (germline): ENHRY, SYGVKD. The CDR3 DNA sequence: TGTGCCATCAGACATACGTCGCAGGGGGGGGAGCTGTTTTTT. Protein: CAIRHTSQGGELFF.

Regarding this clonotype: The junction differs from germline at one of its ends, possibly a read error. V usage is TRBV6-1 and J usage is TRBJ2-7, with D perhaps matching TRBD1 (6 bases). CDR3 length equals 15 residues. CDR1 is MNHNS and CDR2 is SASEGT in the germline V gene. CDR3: CASSEGQHPSYEQYF. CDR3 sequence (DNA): TGTGCCAGCAGCGAAGGACAGCATCCCTCCTACGAGCAGTACTTC.

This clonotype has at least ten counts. DNA of the CDR3: TGCAGTGCTAGAGATCATGATAGCGGGACACCCACAGATACGCAGTATTTT. Amino acids: CSARDHDSGTPTDTQYF. The J gene is TRBJ2-3, the V gene TRBV20-1; 8 nucleotides agree with TRBD2. Germline loops: CDR1 DFQATT, CDR2 SNEGSKA (reference sequence). V lost 0 bases to trimming and J lost 2 bases; unmatched junction nucleotides: 10. The CDR3 has 17 amino acids.

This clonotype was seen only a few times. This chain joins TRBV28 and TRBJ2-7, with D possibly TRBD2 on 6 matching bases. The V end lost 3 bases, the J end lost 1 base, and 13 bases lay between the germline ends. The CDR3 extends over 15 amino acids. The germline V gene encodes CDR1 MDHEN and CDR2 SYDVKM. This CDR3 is CASSFLGGASYEQYF. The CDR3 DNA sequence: TGTGCCAGCAGTTTTCTCGGGGGAGCTTCCTACGAGCAGTACTTC.

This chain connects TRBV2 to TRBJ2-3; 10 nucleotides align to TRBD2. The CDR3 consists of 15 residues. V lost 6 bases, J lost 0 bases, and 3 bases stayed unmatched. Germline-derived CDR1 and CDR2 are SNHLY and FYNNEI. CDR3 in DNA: TGTGCCAGCAGCGTACTAGCGGGGAGCACAGATACGCAGTATTTT. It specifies CASSVLAGSTDTQYF.

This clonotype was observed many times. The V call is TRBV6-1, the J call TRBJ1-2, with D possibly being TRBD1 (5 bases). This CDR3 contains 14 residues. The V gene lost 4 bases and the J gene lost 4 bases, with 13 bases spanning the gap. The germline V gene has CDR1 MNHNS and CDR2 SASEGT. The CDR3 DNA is TGTGCCAGCAGTGTGGCAGCAGGGAGCTATGGCTACACCTTC. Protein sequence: CASSVAAGSYGYTF.

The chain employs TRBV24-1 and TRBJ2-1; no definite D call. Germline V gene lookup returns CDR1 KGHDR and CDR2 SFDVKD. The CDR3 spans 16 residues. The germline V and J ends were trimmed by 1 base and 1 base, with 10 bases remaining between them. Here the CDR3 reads CATSDLVAESYNEQFF. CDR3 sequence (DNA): TGTGCCACCAGTGATTTAGTGGCTGAATCCTACAATGAGCAGTTCTTC.

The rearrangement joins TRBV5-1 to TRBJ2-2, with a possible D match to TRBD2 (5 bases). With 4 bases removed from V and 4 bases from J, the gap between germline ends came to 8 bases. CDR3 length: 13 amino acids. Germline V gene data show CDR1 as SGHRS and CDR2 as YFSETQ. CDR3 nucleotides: TGCGCCAGCAGCGTGGGGAGCACCGGGGAGCTGTTTTTT. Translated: CASSVGSTGELFF. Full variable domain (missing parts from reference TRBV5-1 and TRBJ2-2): KAGVTQTPRYLIKTRGQQVTLSCSPISGHRSVSWYQQTPGQGLQFLFEYFSETQRNKGNFPGRFSGRQFSNSRSEMNVSTLELGDSALYLCASSVGSTGELFFGEGSRLTVL.

This CDR3 is CASSLGLAGNRYNEQFF. CDR3 nucleotide sequence: TGCGCCAGCAGCTTGGGCCTAGCGGGAAATCGATACAATGAGCAGTTCTTC. The chain couples TRBV5-1 to TRBJ2-1, with 9 bases that match TRBD2. The trim removed 0 bases at V and 4 bases at J, leaving 8 bases unmatched. This CDR3 has 17 amino acids. Germline V gene data show CDR1 as SGHRS and CDR2 as YFSETQ.

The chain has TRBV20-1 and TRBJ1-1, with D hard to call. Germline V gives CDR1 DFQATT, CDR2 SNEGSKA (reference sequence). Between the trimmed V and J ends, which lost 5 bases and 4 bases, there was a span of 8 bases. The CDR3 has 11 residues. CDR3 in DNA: TGCAGTGCTTCGAAGGCCACTGAAGCTTTCTTT. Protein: CSASKATEAFF.

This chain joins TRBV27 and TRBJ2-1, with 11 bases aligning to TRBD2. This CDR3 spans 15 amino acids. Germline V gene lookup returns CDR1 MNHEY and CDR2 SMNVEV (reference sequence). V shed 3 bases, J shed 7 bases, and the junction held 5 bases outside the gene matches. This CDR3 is CASSFGVAGGNEQFF. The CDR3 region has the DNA TGTGCCAGCAGTTTTGGAGTAGCGGGGGGGAATGAGCAGTTCTTC.

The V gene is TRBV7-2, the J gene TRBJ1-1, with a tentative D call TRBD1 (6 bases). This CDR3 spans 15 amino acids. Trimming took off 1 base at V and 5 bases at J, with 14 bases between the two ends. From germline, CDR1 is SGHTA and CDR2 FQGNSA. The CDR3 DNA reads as TGTGCCAGCAGCTTAGATTTGGGGGCCGGAACTGAAGCTTTCTTT. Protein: CASSLDLGAGTEAFF.

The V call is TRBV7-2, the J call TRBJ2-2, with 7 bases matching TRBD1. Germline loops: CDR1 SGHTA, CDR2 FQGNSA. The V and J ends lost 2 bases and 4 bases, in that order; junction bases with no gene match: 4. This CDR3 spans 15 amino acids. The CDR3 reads CASSLTGVGTGELFF. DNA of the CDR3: TGTGCCAGCAGCTTAACAGGGGTGGGCACCGGGGAGCTGTTTTTT.

The CDR3 coding sequence is TGTGCCAGCAGTTACTCGAATAGCGTTTCTGGGGCCAACGTCCTGACTTTC. Encoded protein: CASSYSNSVSGANVLTF. The gene calls are TRBV6-2 or TRBV6-3 and TRBJ2-6; D possibly corresponds to TRBD2 (5 bases). Between the trimmed V and J ends, which lost 0 bases and 1 base, there was a span of 10 bases. There are 17 residues in the CDR3. CDR1 is MNHEY, CDR2 SVGEGT, per germline.

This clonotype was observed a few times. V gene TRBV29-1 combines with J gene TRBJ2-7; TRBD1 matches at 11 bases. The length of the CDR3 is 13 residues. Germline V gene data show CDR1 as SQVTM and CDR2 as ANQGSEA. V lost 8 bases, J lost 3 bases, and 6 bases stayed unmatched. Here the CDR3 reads CSHTGTGGYEQYF. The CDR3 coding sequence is TGCAGCCACACCGGGACAGGGGGCTACGAGCAGTACTTC.

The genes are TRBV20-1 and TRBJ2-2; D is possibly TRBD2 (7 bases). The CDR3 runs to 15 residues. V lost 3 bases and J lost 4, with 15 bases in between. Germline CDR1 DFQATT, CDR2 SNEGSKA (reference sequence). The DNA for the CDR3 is TGCAGTGCTAGGGGGACGGGGGGCTTCACCGGGGAGCTGTTTTTT. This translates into CSARGTGGFTGELFF.

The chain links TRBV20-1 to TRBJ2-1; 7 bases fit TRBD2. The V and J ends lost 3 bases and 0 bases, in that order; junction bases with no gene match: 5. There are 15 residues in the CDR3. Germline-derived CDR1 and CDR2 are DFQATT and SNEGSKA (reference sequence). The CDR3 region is CSARKRGSSYNEQFF. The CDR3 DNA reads TGCAGTGCTAGGAAGCGGGGAAGCTCCTACAATGAGCAGTTCTTC.

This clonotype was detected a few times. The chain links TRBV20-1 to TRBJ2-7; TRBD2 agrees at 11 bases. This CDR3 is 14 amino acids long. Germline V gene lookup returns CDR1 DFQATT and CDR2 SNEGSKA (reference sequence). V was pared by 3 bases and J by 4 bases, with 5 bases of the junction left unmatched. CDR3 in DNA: TGCAGTGCTAGTAGACTAGCGGGGAATTACGAGCAGTACTTC. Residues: CSASRLAGNYEQYF.

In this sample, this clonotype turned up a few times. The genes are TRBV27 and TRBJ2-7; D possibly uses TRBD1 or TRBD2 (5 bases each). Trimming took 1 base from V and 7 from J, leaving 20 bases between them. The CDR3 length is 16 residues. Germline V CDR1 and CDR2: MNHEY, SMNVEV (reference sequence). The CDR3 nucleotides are TGTGCCAGCAGTTTATTGTTTGGGACCGCCGCGAGGGAGCAGTACTTC. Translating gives CASSLLFGTAAREQYF.

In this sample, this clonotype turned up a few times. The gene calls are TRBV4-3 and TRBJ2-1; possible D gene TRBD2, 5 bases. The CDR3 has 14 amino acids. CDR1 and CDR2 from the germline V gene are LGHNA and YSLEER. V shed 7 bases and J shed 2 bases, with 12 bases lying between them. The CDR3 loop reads CASKPGIAYNEQFF. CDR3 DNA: TGCGCCAGCAAGCCGGGGATTGCCTACAATGAGCAGTTCTTC.

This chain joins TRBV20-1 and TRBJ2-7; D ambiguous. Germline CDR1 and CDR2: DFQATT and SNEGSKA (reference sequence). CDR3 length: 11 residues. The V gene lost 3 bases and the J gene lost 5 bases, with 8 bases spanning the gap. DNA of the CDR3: TGCAGTGCTAGTAGTTCCCACGAGCAGTACTTC. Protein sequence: CSASSSHEQYF.

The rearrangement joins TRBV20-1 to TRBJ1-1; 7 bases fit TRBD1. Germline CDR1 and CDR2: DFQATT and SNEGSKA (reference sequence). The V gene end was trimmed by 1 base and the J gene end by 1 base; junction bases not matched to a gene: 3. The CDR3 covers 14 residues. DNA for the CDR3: TGCAGTGCTAGAGGGGACAGCGAGAACACTGAAGCTTTCTTT. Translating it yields CSARGDSENTEAFF.

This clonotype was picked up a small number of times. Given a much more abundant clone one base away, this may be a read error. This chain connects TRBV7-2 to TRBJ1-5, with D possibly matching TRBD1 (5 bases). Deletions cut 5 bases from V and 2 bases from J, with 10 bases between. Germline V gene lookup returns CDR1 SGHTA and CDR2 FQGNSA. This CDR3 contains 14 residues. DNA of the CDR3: TGTGCCAGCAGCCAATCCAGGGGCAATCAGCCCCAGCATTTT. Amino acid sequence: CASSQSRGNQPQHF.

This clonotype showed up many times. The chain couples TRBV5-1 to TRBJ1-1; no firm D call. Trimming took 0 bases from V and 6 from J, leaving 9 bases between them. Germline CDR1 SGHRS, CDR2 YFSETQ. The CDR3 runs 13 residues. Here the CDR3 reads CASSLVSGAEAFF. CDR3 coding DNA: TGCGCCAGCAGCTTGGTGTCTGGGGCTGAAGCTTTCTTT.

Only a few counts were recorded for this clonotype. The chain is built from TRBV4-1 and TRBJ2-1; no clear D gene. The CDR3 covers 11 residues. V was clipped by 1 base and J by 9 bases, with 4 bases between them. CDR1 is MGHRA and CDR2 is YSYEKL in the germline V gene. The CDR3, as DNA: TGCGCCAGCAGCCAAGCCGCTGAGCAGTTCTTC. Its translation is CASSQAAEQFF.

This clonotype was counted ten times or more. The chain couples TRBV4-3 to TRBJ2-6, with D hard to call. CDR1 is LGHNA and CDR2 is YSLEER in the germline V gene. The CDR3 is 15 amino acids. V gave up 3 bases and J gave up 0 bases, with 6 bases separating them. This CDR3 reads CASSQVFSGANVLTF. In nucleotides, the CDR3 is TGCGCCAGCAGCCAGGTATTCTCTGGGGCCAACGTCCTGACTTTC.

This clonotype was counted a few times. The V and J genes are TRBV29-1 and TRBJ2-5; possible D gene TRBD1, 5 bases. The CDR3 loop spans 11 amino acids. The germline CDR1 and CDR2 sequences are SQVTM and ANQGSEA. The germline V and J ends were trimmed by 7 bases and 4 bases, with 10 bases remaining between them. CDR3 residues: CSGWQGETQYF. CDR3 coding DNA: TGCAGCGGCTGGCAGGGAGAGACCCAGTACTTC.

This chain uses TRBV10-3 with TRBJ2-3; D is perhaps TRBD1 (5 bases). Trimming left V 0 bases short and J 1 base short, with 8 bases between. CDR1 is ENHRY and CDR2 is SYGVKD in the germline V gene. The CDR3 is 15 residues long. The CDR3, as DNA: TGTGCCATCAGTGAGTCGACAGTACGCACAGATACGCAGTATTTT. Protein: CAISESTVRTDTQYF.

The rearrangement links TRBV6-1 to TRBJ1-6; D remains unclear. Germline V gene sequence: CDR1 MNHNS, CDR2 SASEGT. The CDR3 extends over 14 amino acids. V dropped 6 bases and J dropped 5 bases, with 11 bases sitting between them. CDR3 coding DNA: TGTGCCAGCAGACCGGGATTAAATAATTCACCCCTCCACTTT. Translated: CASRPGLNNSPLHF.